This TCR beta chain derives from a study of T cell responses to AZD1222 COVID-19 vaccine. This clone has only a few counts. Assay: immunoSEQ multiplex PCR; the TCRdb copy retains only in-frame clones and omits some. The table has around 150,000 clones, around four fifths seen once; the top ten hold roughly 3.9%. This CDR3 region has 13 residues. The germline CDR1 and CDR2 sequences are MDHEN and SYDVKM. Trimming pared 5 bases from V and 5 bases from J, leaving 12 bases between. The rearrangement joins TRBV28 to TRBJ1-2; D call uncertain. Sequenced material: peripheral blood, taken on day 0 of AZD1222 vaccination. The TCR originated in an adult in good health. This CDR3 is CASSVQHLYGYTF. The DNA of the CDR3 is TGTGCCAGCAGTGTTCAACATCTATATGGCTACACCTTC.